A single sample is the source of the 2 T cell receptor beta chains below, sequenced in a study of blood T cell repertoires in COVID-19. This table comes from immunoSEQ multiplex PCR, and its TCRdb copy is limited to in-frame clones, with some not included. The sample holds under 75,000 clones, 80% to 90% seen once. Specimen: peripheral blood. Receptors originate from a man aged 25 to 45 with acute or convalescent COVID-19.

This chain uses TRBV11-2 with TRBJ1-2, with D tentatively TRBD1 (6 bases). Between the trimmed V and J ends, which lost 5 bases and 4 bases, there was a span of 17 bases. Germline loops: CDR1 SGHAT, CDR2 FQNNGV. The CDR3 covers 15 residues. The DNA for the CDR3 is TGTGCCAGCAGCCCGAACAGGGATACCGCCTATGGCTACACCTTC. Amino acid sequence: CASSPNRDTAYGYTF.

The rearrangement uses TRBV3-1 (or the pseudogene TRBV3-2) and TRBJ2-5; 11 bases line up with TRBD2. In germline, CDR1 is LGHDT, CDR2 YNNKEL (reference sequence). J was trimmed by 1 base and V by 5 bases; bases with no gene match: 9. This CDR3 spans 17 amino acids. This CDR3 reads CASSVTPGLAVQETQYF. The CDR3 DNA follows: TGTGCCAGCAGCGTAACGCCGGGACTAGCGGTCCAAGAGACCCAGTACTTC.